This TCR beta chain was captured in a study of CD8 T cells in Susac syndrome. With random hexamers, roughly 0.45 to 1 ug RNA was reverse transcribed. Across 54 Vbeta and 13 Jbeta, immunoSEQ multiplex PCR amplified TCR beta CDR3. In TCRdb, the immunoSEQ multiplex PCR reads were re-called with MiXCR into one record per CDR3 protein. The table lists about 150,000 distinct CDR3 sequences, approximately 95% of them singletons. The CDR3 runs 17 residues. Germline CDR1 reads KGHDR; CDR2 reads SFDVKD. V was clipped by 4 bases and J by 2 bases; unmatched bases: 11. This clonotype originated in a human donor in good health. Material: CD4+ T cells from PBMCs. The V and J genes are TRBV24-1 and TRBJ2-5, with 8 bases matching TRBD2. As DNA, the CDR3 is TGTGCCACCAGTGACGCATCTAGCGGGCTTCTACAAGAGACCCAGTACTTC. It yields the protein CATSDASSGLLQETQYF.